This T cell receptor beta chain was documented in a study of CD8+ T cells in alopecia areata (dated by TCRdb to the late 2010s). Study-wide context: The study used high-throughput TCRbeta sequencing to examine T cell clonal expansion in alopecia areata, in both the C3H/HeJ mouse model and human patients. In humans, TCRbeta sequencing was performed on scalp tissue and on sorted CD4+ and CD8+ peripheral blood T cells from healthy controls and from patients with patchy or totalis/universalis alopecia areata. Scalp clonality was compared across normal scalp (n=4), patchy alopecia areata scalp (n=8), and alopecia totalis/universalis scalp (n=8). RNA was obtained with the PAXgene miRNA kit for fixed scalp, the miRNeasy kit for PBMCs, and the RNeasy kit for mouse skin. Amplification of TCRbeta CDR3 regions was done by immunoSEQ multiplex PCR using 35 Vbeta forward primers and 13 Jbeta reverse primers. Overall study results and their limits: Lesional scalp, especially in alopecia totalis/universalis, showed higher clonality and more expanded CD8+ clones than normal scalp, suggesting antigenic drive. Scalp TCR repertoire analysis is complicated because resident alphabeta T cells in normal human skin are also sequenced, whereas mouse skin is dominated by gammadelta T cells. TCR sequences shared between patients were less clear than in mice, possibly partly because of HLA diversity in the patient population.

Peripheral blood and lesional scalp punch biopsies were obtained from patients with alopecia areata. PBMCs were separated by density centrifugation and stained for CD3, CD4 and CD8, after which CD4+ and CD8+ T cells were sorted on a FACSAria. Alopecia areata patients who were not treated were recruited through a multicenter biomarker study. In 4 to 6 patients from the biomarker study, blood CD8+ T cells were sorted further into NKG2D-low and NKG2D-high fractions. V drops 2 bases and J drops 2 bases, leaving 9 bases in between. From a lookup of the germline V gene (reference sequence), CDR1 and CDR2 are SEHNR and FQNEAQ. The CDR3 contains 14 residues, cysteine and phenylalanine counted. Only the CDR3 DNA stays, 42 bases, in frame from base 1. To note about this clone: This receptor's antigen is unknown. No qualities accompany the bases; no much larger clone lies one base away.

The method was the immunoSEQ multiplex PCR assay. RNA was extracted from all samples and reverse transcribed into cDNA as template for TCR sequencing. First-strand cDNA was synthesized with SuperScript III using a 2:1 mix of oligo-dT and random hexamers. Amplification bias was assessed with a synthetic immune receptor repertoire, and residual bias was removed computationally. Per the authors' processing: After raw reads were preprocessed to remove errors, the CDR3 was defined following IMGT conventions as running from the conserved cysteine to phenylalanine. Clonality was computed by normalizing Shannon entropy by log2 of the number of productive unique TCRs and subtracting the result from 1. Whether scalp clones were CD4 or CD8 was inferred by matching scalp TCRbeta sequences against CD4 and CD8 repertoires sorted from blood. TCRdb's version of the immuneACCESS table is confined to in-frame rearrangements and falls short of the full clone set. An unresolved V gene accounts for under half of the shortfall where checked; the remainder is of unknown origin. V and J calls and clone size are given by that table; D and trimming were obtained from the DNA. This sample comprises roughly 30,000 clones, 62% of them detected only once. Over 15% of the sample is held by the ten biggest clonotypes.

This receptor was obtained from a human donor with alopecia areata. Source material: NKG2D-high CD8+ T cells sorted from blood. Taken with the paper, the label for cell subset or site translates to: sorted CD8+ NKG2D-high blood T cells. The V and J genes are TRBV7-9 and TRBJ2-5; the D gene identity is not certain. CDR3 loop: CASSLRLGQETQYF. The nucleotide sequence is TGTGCCAGCAGCTTACGATTAGGACAAGAGACCCAGTACTTC.